The TCR beta chain described here comes from a study of OX40 agonist ivuxolimab in advanced cancers. The table came from immunoSEQ multiplex PCR; TCRdb's copy has only in-frame clones and leaves some out. The data show approximately 42,000 clones, with roughly four fifths seen just once and 2.6% held by the top ten. This CDR3 contains 15 residues. The germline V gene has CDR1 SNHLY and CDR2 FYNNEI. The V gene lost 7 bases and the J gene lost 2 bases, with 15 bases spanning the gap. The origin of this receptor is an adult with an advanced solid tumor such as melanoma, head and neck, liver or kidney cancer. Sequenced here: CD4+ or CD8+ T cells sorted from blood, sampled in a trial of the OX40 agonist ivuxolimab. The chain combines TRBV2 with TRBJ1-5; maybe TRBD1 (5 bases). The CDR3 DNA reads TGTGCCAGCACTAAAGCGCAGGGCGGCAATCAGCCCCAGCATTTT. It codes for CASTKAQGGNQPQHF.